The source of this TCR beta chain is a study of graft-versus-host responses after intestinal transplantation. General study points: Allograft graft-versus-host to host-versus-graft clonal ratios ran high in patients with graft-donor T cell macrochimerism. Recipient marrow held GvH clones, some first seen in ileum or blood.

The CDR3 is 15 amino acids. V was trimmed by 5 bases and J by 2 bases, leaving 13 bases between them. Germline values: CDR1 LNHDA, CDR2 SQIVND (reference sequence). Upon completion of the reaction, proliferating CFSE-low responders, both CD3+CD4+ and CD3+CD8+, were sorted. Libraries were prepared by immunoSEQ multiplex PCR; TCRdb keeps only in-frame clonotypes and omits some of them. The sample yields roughly 18,000 clones, more than 30% seen once. This TCR was recovered from a human patient who received an intestinal transplant. Sequencing was performed on alloreactive CD4+ T cells from a mixed lymphocyte reaction culture, taken before intestinal transplant. Subset meaning: CFSE-low proliferating T cells sorted from roughly six-day pre-transplant mixed lymphocyte reaction (GvH or HvG direction). This sequence joins TRBV19 and TRBJ1-5; a weak D match, TRBD1 (6 bases). CDR3 bases: TGTGCCAGTAGTGCATCAGGGGCGCGCAATCAGCCCCAGCATTTT. This sequence encodes CASSASGARNQPQHF.